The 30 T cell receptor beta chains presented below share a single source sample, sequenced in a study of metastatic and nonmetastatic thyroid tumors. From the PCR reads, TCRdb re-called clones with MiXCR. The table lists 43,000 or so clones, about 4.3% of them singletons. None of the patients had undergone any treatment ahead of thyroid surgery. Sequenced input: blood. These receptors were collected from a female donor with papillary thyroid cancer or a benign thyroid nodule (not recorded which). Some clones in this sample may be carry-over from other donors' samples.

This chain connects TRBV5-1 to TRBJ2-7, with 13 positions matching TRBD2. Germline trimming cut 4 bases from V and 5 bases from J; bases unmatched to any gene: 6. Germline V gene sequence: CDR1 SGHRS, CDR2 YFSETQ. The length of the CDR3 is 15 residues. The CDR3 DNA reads TGCGCCAGCAGCCAGACTAGCGGGAGGCAGGACGAGCAGTACTTC. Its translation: CASSQTSGRQDEQYF.

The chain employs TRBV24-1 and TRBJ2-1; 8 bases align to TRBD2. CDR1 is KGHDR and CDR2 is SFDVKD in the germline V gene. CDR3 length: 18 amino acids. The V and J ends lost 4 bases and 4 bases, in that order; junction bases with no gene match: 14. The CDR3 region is CATSDPAIGRVMYNEQFF. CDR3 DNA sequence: TGTGCCACCAGTGACCCCGCTATCGGGAGGGTCATGTACAATGAGCAGTTCTTC.

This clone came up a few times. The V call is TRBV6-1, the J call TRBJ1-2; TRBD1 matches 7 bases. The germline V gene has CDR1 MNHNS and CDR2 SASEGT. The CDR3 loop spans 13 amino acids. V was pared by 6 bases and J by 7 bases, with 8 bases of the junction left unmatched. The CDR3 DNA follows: TGTGCCAGCAGCCTCGACAGGGTCGCTGGCTACACCTTC. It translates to CASSLDRVAGYTF.

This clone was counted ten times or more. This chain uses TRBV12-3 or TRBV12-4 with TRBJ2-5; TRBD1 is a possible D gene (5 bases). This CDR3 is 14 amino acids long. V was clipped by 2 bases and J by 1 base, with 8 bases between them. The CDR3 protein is CASSLFRAQETQYF. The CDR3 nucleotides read TGTGCCAGCAGTTTATTCAGGGCCCAAGAGACCCAGTACTTC.

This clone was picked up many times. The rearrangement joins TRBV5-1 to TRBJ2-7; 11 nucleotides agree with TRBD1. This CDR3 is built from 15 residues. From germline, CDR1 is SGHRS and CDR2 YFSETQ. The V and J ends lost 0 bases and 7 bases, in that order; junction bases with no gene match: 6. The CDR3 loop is CASSLVGQGAQEQYF. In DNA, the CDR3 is TGCGCCAGCAGCTTGGTCGGACAGGGGGCGCAGGAGCAGTACTTC.

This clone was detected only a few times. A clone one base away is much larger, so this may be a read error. CDR3 protein: CASSVDRLAFF. The CDR3 nucleotides read TGTGCCAGCAGTGTGGACAGGTTGGCTTTCTTT. The chain couples TRBV2 to TRBJ1-1; 7 bases agree with TRBD1. Germline CDR1 SNHLY, CDR2 FYNNEI. The ends lost 4 bases at V and 11 bases at J; junction bases unmatched: 4. CDR3 length: 11 amino acids.

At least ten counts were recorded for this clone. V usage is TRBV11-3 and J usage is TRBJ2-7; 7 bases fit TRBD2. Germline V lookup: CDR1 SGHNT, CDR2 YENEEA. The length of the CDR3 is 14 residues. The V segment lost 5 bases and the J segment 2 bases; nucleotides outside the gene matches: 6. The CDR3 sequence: CASSLSGGTYEQYF. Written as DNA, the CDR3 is TGTGCCAGCAGCCTTTCCGGGGGGACCTACGAGCAGTACTTC.

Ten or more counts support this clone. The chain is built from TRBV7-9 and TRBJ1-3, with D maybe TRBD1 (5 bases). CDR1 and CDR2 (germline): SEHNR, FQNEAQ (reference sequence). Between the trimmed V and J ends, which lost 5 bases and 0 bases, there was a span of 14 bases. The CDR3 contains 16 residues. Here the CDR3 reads CASSPRDVSSGNTIYF. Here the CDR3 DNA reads TGTGCCAGCAGCCCGCGGGACGTCTCCTCTGGAAACACCATATATTTT.

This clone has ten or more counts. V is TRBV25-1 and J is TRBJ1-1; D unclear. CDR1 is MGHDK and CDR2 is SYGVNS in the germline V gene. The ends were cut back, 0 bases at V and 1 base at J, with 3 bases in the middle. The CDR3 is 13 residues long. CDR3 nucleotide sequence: TGTGCCAGCAGTGAATACCCGAACACTGAAGCTTTCTTT. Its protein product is CASSEYPNTEAFF.

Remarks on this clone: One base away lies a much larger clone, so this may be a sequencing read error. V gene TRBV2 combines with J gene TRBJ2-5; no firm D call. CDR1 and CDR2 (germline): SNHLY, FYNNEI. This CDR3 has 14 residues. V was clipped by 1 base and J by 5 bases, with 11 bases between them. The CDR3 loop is CASSEVAIWETQYF. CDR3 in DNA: TGTGCCAGCAGTGAAGTCGCTATCTGGGAGACCCAGTACTTC.

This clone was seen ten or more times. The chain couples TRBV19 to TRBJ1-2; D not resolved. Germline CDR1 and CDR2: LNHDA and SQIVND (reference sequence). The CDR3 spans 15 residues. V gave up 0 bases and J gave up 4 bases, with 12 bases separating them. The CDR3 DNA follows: TGTGCCAGTAGTATAGATTGGCGGATCGGCTATGGCTACACCTTC. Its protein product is CASSIDWRIGYGYTF.

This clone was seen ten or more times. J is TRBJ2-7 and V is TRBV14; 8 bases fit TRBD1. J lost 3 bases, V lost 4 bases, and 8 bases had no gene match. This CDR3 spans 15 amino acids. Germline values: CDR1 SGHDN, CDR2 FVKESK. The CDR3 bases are TGTGCCAGCAGCCTCGGACAGGGAATGGGCTACGAGCAGTACTTC. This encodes CASSLGQGMGYEQYF.

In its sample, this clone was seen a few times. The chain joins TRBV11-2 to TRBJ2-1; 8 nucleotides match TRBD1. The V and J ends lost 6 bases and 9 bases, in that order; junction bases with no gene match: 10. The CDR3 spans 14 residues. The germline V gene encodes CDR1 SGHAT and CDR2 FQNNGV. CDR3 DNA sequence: TGTGCCAGCAGTTCCCCCAGGGGGCGGAGTGAGCAGTTCTTC. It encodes CASSSPRGRSEQFF.

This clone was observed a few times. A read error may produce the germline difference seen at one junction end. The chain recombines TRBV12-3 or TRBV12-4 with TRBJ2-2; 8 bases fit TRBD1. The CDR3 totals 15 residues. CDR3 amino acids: CASGLTPGGTVELFF. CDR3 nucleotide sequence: TGTGCCAGCGGTTTAACGCCAGGGGGCACCGTGGAGCTGTTTTTT.

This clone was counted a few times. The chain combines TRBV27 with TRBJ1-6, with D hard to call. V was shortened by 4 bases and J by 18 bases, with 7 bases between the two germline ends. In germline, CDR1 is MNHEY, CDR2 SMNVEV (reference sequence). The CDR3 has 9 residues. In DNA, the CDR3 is TGTGCCAGCAGTTCCAAGGGCCACTTT. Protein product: CASSSKGHF.

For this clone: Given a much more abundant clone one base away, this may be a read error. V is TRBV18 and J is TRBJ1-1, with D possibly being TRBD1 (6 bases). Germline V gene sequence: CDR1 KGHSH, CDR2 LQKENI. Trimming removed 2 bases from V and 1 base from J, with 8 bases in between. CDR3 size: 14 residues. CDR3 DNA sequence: TGTGCCAGCTCACCAAAGGGGGGGAACACTGAAGCTTTCTTT. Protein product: CASSPKGGNTEAFF.

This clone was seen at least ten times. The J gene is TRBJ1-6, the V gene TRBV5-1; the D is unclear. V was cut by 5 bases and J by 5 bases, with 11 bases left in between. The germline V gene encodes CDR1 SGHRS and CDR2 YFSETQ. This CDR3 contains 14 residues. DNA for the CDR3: TGCGCCAGCAGGGACGGTAGAAATAATTCACCCCTCCACTTT. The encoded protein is CASRDGRNNSPLHF.

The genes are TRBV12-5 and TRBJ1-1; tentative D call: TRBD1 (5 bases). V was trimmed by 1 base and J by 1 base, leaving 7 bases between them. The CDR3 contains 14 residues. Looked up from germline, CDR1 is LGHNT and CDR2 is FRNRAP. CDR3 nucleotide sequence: TGTGCTAGTGGTTTGGGACAGAGGAACACTGAAGCTTTCTTT. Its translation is CASGLGQRNTEAFF.

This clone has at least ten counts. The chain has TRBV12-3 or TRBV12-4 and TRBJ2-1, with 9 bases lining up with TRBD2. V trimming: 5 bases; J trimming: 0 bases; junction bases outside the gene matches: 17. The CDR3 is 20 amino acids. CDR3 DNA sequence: TGTGCCAGCAGTGACGGGGAACCGGGACTAGCTTTGAGCTCCTACAATGAGCAGTTCTTC. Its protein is CASSDGEPGLALSSYNEQFF.

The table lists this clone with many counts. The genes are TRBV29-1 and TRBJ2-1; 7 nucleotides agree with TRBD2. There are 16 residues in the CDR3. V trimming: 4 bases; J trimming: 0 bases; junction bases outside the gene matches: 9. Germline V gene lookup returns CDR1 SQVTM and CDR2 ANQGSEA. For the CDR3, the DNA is TGCAGCGTTGTGGGAGGCGGGGGTAGCTCCTACAATGAGCAGTTCTTC. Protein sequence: CSVVGGGGSSYNEQFF.

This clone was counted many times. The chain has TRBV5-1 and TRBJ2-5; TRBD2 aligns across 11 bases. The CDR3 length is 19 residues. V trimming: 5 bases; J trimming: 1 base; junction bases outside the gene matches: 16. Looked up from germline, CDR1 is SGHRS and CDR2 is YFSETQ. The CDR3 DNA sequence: TGCGCCAGCAGGCGACGTGGACTAGCGGGCCAAGATGTCCAAGAGACCCAGTACTTC. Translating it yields CASRRRGLAGQDVQETQYF.

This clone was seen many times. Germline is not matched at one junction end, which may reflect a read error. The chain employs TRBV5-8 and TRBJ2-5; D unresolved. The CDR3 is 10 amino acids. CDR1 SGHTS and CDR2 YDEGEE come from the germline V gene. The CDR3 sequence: CASSLAHGCF. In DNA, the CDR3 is TGTGCCAGCAGCTTGGCCCACGGTTGCTTC.

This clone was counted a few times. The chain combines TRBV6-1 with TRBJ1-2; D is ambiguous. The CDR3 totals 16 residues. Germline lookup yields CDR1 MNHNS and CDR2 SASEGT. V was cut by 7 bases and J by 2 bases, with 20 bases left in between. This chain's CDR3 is CASTSLGATQNYGYTF. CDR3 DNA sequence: TGTGCCAGCACCTCTCTTGGCGCCACTCAAAACTATGGCTACACCTTC.

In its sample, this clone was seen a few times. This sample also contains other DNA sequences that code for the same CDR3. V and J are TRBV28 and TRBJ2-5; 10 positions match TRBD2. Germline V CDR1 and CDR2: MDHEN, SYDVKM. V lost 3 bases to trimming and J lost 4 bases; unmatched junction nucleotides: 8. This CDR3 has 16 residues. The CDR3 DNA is TGTGCCAGCAGTTTGGAAGTAGCGGGGGGTCGAGAGACCCAGTACTTC. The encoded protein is CASSLEVAGGRETQYF.

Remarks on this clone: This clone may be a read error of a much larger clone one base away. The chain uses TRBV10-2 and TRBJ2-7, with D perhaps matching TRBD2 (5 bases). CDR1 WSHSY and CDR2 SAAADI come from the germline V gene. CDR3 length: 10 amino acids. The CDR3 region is CEVRGYEQYF. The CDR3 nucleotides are TGCGAGGTCCGGGGCTACGAGCAGTACTTC.

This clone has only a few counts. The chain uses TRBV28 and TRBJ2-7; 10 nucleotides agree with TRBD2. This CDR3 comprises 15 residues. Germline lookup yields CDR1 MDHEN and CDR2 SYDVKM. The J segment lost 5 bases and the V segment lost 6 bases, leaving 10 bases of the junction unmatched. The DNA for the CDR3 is TGTGCCAGCAGATCCCTAGCGGGAGAGTCTGACGAGCAGTACTTC. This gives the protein CASRSLAGESDEQYF.

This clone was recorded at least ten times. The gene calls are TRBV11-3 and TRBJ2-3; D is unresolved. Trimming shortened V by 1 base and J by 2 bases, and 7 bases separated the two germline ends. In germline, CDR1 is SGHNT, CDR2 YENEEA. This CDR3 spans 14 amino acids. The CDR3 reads CASSLGGNTDTQYF. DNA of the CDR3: TGTGCCAGCAGCTTAGGTGGAAACACAGATACGCAGTATTTT.

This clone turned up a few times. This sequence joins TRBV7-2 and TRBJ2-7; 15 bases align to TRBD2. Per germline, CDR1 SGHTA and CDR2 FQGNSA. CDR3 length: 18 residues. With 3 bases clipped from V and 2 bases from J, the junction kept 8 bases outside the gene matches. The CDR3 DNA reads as TGTGCCAGCAGCTTGTGGGGACTAGCGGGAGGTGGCCCCTACGAGCAGTACTTC. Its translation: CASSLWGLAGGGPYEQYF.

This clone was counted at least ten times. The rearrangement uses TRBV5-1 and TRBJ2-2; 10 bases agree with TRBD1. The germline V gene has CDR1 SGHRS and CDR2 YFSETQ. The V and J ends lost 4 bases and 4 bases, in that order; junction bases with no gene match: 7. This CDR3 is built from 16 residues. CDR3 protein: CASSRTRDRGTGELFF. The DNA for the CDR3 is TGCGCCAGCAGCCGGACACGGGACAGGGGCACCGGGGAGCTGTTTTTT.

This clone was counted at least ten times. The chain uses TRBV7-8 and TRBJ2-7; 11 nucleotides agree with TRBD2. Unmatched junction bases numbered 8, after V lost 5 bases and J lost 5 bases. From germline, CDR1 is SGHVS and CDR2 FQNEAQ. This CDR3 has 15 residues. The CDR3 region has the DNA TGTGCCAGCAGCCCTCTAGCGGGAGGTGGCGACGAGCAGTACTTC. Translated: CASSPLAGGGDEQYF. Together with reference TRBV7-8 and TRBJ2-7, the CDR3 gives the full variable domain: GAGVSQSPRYKVAKRGQDVALRCDPISGHVSLFWYQQALGQGPEFLTYFQNEAQLDKSGLPSDRFFAERPEGSVSTLKIQRTQQEDSAVYLCASSPLAGGGDEQYFGPGTRLTVT.